The 22 T cell receptor beta chains below all came from one sample that was sequenced in a study of blood T cell repertoires in COVID-19. Clones were sequenced by immunoSEQ multiplex PCR, and TCRdb holds only the in-frame ones, with some missing. The table shows under 400,000 clones, with 89% occurring only once. The sequenced material came from peripheral blood. These receptors all stem from a woman aged 60-75 years with COVID-19, enrolled during active disease.

The chain has TRBV5-1 and TRBJ1-1, with 7 bases lining up with TRBD1. V lost 3 bases and J lost 2; bases outside the gene matches: 13. The CDR3 loop spans 17 amino acids. The V gene's germline CDR1 is SGHRS and CDR2 YFSETQ. This chain's CDR3 is CASSSRSGTVTNTEAFF. The CDR3 DNA is TGCGCCAGCAGCTCGAGATCCGGGACAGTGACTAACACTGAAGCTTTCTTT.

The gene calls are TRBV7-3 and TRBJ1-1; 9 bases are a match to TRBD1. The CDR3 spans 13 residues. V trimming: 0 bases; J trimming: 11 bases; junction bases outside the gene matches: 4. The germline CDR1 and CDR2 sequences are SGHTA and FQGTGA. CDR3 in amino acids: CASSLTQGAAAFF. For the CDR3, the DNA is TGTGCCAGCAGCTTAACACAGGGGGCGGCGGCTTTCTTT.

Comment on this clone: The sample carries other DNA sequences with the same CDR3. The chain employs TRBV3-1 (or the pseudogene TRBV3-2) and TRBJ1-1, with 7 bases that match TRBD1. The CDR3 contains 14 residues. The V segment lost 1 base and the J segment 1 base; nucleotides outside the gene matches: 0. Germline V lookup: CDR1 LGHDT, CDR2 YNNKEL (reference sequence). CDR3 DNA sequence: TGTGCCAGCAGCCAAGGACAGGGGAACACTGAAGCTTTCTTT. This translates into CASSQGQGNTEAFF.

The V and J genes are TRBV9 and TRBJ1-5; D uncertain. Trimming removed 0 bases at V and 0 bases at J, with 4 bases between. CDR1 and CDR2 (germline): SGDLS, YYNGEE. CDR3 length: 14 amino acids. This chain's CDR3 is CASSVGLSNQPQHF. CDR3 coding DNA: TGTGCCAGCAGCGTAGGACTTAGCAATCAGCCCCAGCATTTT.

This chain links TRBV5-1 with TRBJ1-1; D is perhaps TRBD1 (6 bases). This CDR3 has 16 amino acids. Trimming removed 0 bases at V and 1 base at J, with 13 bases between. Per the germline V gene, CDR1 is SGHRS and CDR2 is YFSETQ. The CDR3 spells CASSLGGQETNTEAFF. The DNA for the CDR3 is TGCGCCAGCAGCTTGGGGGGGCAAGAAACGAACACTGAAGCTTTCTTT. The variable domain in full, with the rest retrieved from reference TRBV5-1 and TRBJ1-1, is KAGVTQTPRYLIKTRGQQVTLSCSPISGHRSVSWYQQTPGQGLQFLFEYFSETQRNKGNFPGRFSGRQFSNSRSEMNVSTLELGDSALYLCASSLGGQETNTEAFFGQGTRLTVV.

This clone was detected a few times. The chain recombines TRBV9 with TRBJ1-6; 7 bases fit TRBD1. The CDR3 is 14 residues long. From germline, CDR1 is SGDLS and CDR2 YYNGEE. J was trimmed by 7 bases and V by 4 bases; bases with no gene match: 5. The CDR3 loop reads CASSYGTENSPLHF. DNA of the CDR3: TGTGCCAGCAGCTACGGGACAGAGAATTCACCCCTCCACTTT. Full variable domain (outside the CDR3, taken from reference TRBV9 and TRBJ1-6): DSGVTQTPKHLITATGQRVTLRCSPRSGDLSVYWYQQSLDQGLQFLIQYYNGEERAKGNILERFSAQQFPDLHSELNLSSLELGDSALYFCASSYGTENSPLHFGNGTRLTVT.

This chain uses TRBV10-1 with TRBJ1-6; 9 nucleotides match TRBD1. The CDR3 is made up of 14 amino acids. Per germline, CDR1 WNHNN and CDR2 SYGVQD (reference sequence). J gave up 10 bases and V 6 bases, and 7 bases lay outside the gene matches. CDR3 sequence reads: CASRAGTGLSPLHF. CDR3 sequence (DNA): TGCGCCAGCAGGGCCGGGACAGGGTTATCACCCCTCCACTTT.

The rearrangement joins TRBV6-5 to TRBJ1-5; 9 bases are shared with TRBD1. The V gene end was trimmed by 5 bases and the J gene end by 2 bases; junction bases not matched to a gene: 4. The V gene's germline CDR1 is MNHEY and CDR2 SVGAGI. The length of the CDR3 is 15 residues. The CDR3 sequence: CASSTRTGGNQPQHF. CDR3 in DNA: TGTGCCAGCAGTACCCGGACAGGGGGCAATCAGCCCCAGCATTTT.

The chain is built from TRBV10-3 and TRBJ2-1; D possibly corresponds to TRBD1 (6 bases). From germline, CDR1 is ENHRY and CDR2 SYGVKD. V was pared by 0 bases and J by 15 bases, with 12 bases between. CDR3 size: 12 residues. The DNA for the CDR3 is TGTGCCATCAGTGAGTCTACGGGACATCCGTTCTTC. Translating gives CAISESTGHPFF.

The chain links TRBV19 to TRBJ1-1; TRBD1 is a possible D gene (6 bases). The CDR3 spans 14 residues. Trimming pared 2 bases from V and 1 base from J, leaving 8 bases between. Germline CDR1 and CDR2: LNHDA and SQIVND (reference sequence). CDR3: CASSIRGGNTEAFF. CDR3 nucleotide sequence: TGTGCCAGTAGTATAAGGGGGGGGAACACTGAAGCTTTCTTT.

The rearrangement links TRBV5-5 to TRBJ1-1; D not certain. Germline V gives CDR1 SGHKS, CDR2 YYEKEE (reference sequence). This CDR3 has 17 residues. Trimming stripped 1 base from V and 8 bases from J, with 24 bases between. CDR3 loop: CASSLSPIWVGAPEAFF. CDR3 sequence (DNA): TGTGCCAGCAGCTTGTCACCGATCTGGGTGGGAGCTCCAGAAGCTTTCTTT.

This clone appeared a few times. V and J are TRBV5-1 and TRBJ2-7; unclear D gene. The CDR3 has 12 residues. CDR1 is SGHRS and CDR2 is YFSETQ in the germline V gene. Deletions cut 1 base from V and 6 bases from J, with 8 bases between. The chain's CDR3 is CASSLNAGEQYF. CDR3 sequence (DNA): TGCGCCAGCAGCTTGAACGCCGGCGAGCAGTACTTC.

In its sample, this clone was seen once. This sequence joins TRBV6-6 and TRBJ1-6, with D uncertain. Trimming shortened V by 6 bases and J by 9 bases, and 15 bases separated the two germline ends. The V gene's germline CDR1 is MNHNY and CDR2 SVGAGI (reference sequence). The CDR3 is made up of 14 amino acids. CDR3 in DNA: TGTGCCAGCAGCCGGGCCGGGGAAGGTTCACCCCTCCACTTT. Protein sequence: CASSRAGEGSPLHF.

The chain is built from TRBV18 and TRBJ2-1; the match to TRBD2 covers 11 bases. The length of the CDR3 is 16 residues. The trim removed 6 bases at V and 5 bases at J, leaving 9 bases unmatched. In germline, CDR1 is KGHSH, CDR2 LQKENI. CDR3 protein: CASSPSRLAGNNEQFF. The CDR3 DNA sequence: TGTGCCAGCTCCCCTTCCAGACTAGCGGGGAACAATGAGCAGTTCTTC.

This chain uses TRBV5-4 with TRBJ2-1, with 8 bases identical to TRBD2. Unmatched junction bases numbered 12, after V lost 10 bases and J lost 6 bases. Germline CDR1 is SGHNT and CDR2 is YYREEE (reference sequence). This CDR3 spans 14 amino acids. Here the CDR3 DNA reads TGTGCCGGTCGCGGGGGGAGCTCGGGCAATGAGCAGTTCTTC. Residues: CAGRGGSSGNEQFF.

This clone came up once. The gene calls are TRBV12-3 or TRBV12-4 and TRBJ2-3; possible D gene TRBD2, 6 bases. The CDR3 runs to 13 residues. V was cut by 3 bases and J by 11 bases, with 15 bases left in between. The CDR3 bases are TGTGCCAGCAGTTTGCGGGGCTGGAGGAAGCAGTATTTT. This encodes CASSLRGWRKQYF.

This clone appeared once. This chain links TRBV5-1 with TRBJ1-1; no clear D. The CDR3 extends over 16 amino acids. The V gene's germline CDR1 is SGHRS and CDR2 YFSETQ. Trimming removed 0 bases at V and 1 base at J, with 13 bases between. The CDR3 is CASSLEVGVRNTEAFF. DNA of the CDR3: TGCGCCAGCAGCTTGGAGGTGGGCGTGAGGAACACTGAAGCTTTCTTT.

The chain uses TRBV20-1 and TRBJ2-3; 9 positions match TRBD2. This CDR3 is built from 16 residues. Germline values: CDR1 DFQATT, CDR2 SNEGSKA (reference sequence). V dropped 3 bases and J dropped 6; count of bases not matched to a gene: 13. In nucleotides, the CDR3 is TGCAGTGCTAGTTCTCCTCGCGGGGGGGCAGGGGATACGCAGTATTTT. Encoded protein: CSASSPRGGAGDTQYF.

The chain joins TRBV27 to TRBJ1-1; maybe TRBD1 (6 bases). The CDR3 is made up of 15 amino acids. Trimming took 7 bases from V and 2 from J, leaving 17 bases between them. CDR1 is MNHEY, CDR2 SMNVEV, per germline (reference sequence). The CDR3 region has the DNA TGTGCCAGCACCCTACTGACAGGAGACAACACTGAAGCTTTCTTT. This encodes CASTLLTGDNTEAFF.

The rearrangement joins TRBV6-5 to TRBJ1-1, with D possibly TRBD1 on 6 matching bases. This CDR3 has 15 amino acids. The germline CDR1 and CDR2 sequences are MNHEY and SVGAGI. Trimming cost V 6 bases and J 0 bases, with 14 bases left between them. CDR3 coding DNA: TGTGCCAGCAGCCCCCGACAGGATATGAACACTGAAGCTTTCTTT. Its translation is CASSPRQDMNTEAFF.

In DNA form, the CDR3 reads TGTGCCAGCAGTGCCCCTAACAGGGGGCATCAGCCCCAGCATTTT. Its translation is CASSAPNRGHQPQHF. This chain links TRBV28 with TRBJ1-5; 9 bases fit TRBD1. The CDR3 has 15 amino acids. CDR1 is MDHEN, CDR2 SYDVKM, per germline. V shed 5 bases and J 5 bases; nucleotides not matched to a gene: 7.

The rearrangement uses TRBV6-5 and TRBJ2-5; D may be TRBD1 (6 bases). There are 15 residues in the CDR3. V lost 7 bases to trimming and J lost 1 base, with 16 bases between them. The germline gives CDR1 MNHEY, CDR2 SVGAGI. CDR3 in DNA: TGTGCCAGCACCACGACCCCAGGGGTCCAAGAGACCCAGTACTTC. Residues: CASTTTPGVQETQYF.